Each of the 31 T cell receptor beta chains below was sequenced from the same sample in a study of T cells in Graves' hyperthyroidism and ophthalmopathy (dated by TCRdb to the late 2010s). The library was made by multiplex PCR. The instrument given in TCRdb is Illumina HiSeq 2000. TCR beta CDR3 regions were amplified from RNA transcripts. The TCR CDR3 was subjected to a first round of RT-PCR using the HTBI primer set and the Qiagen OneStep RT-PCR kit. TCRdb reworked the public reads: Q25 trimming with fastp, MiXCR clone assembly, productive beta chains retained. Every entry covers one CDR3 protein and lists the most common genes and DNA from its rows. The table for this sample lists under 450,000 distinct CDR3 sequences; approximately 14% of them were counted only once. Jointly, the top ten make up approximately 7.5% of the sample. Sequencing input: blood. The receptor set was obtained from a woman younger than 35 with Graves' hyperthyroidism.

This clonotype was seen many times. The gene calls are TRBV2 and TRBJ2-5; D is unclear. The germline V gene encodes CDR1 SNHLY and CDR2 FYNNEI. The CDR3 runs to 12 residues. V was shortened by 9 bases and J by 7 bases, with 15 bases between the two germline ends. The CDR3 spells CASRVLDGTQYF. CDR3 DNA sequence: TGTGCCAGTAGGGTATTGGACGGGACCCAGTACTTC.

This clonotype was seen at least ten times. V gene TRBV18 combines with J gene TRBJ2-2; no clear D gene. CDR3 length equals 12 residues. Trimming cost V 3 bases and J 3 bases, with 2 bases left between them. Germline assignment: CDR1 KGHSH and CDR2 LQKENI. CDR3 coding DNA: TGTGCCAGCTCACCGTACACCGGGGAGCTGTTTTTT. Translated: CASSPYTGELFF.

The chain has TRBV7-2 and TRBJ2-7; TRBD1 matches at 8 bases. Unmatched junction bases numbered 5, after V lost 5 bases and J lost 2 bases. The germline gives CDR1 SGHTA, CDR2 FQGNSA. There are 14 residues in the CDR3. The CDR3 sequence: CASSEGQAPYEQYF. DNA of the CDR3: TGTGCCAGCAGCGAGGGACAGGCTCCCTACGAGCAGTACTTC.

This clonotype was counted ten times or more. J is TRBJ1-2 and V is TRBV4-1; D gene uncertain. Germline values: CDR1 MGHRA, CDR2 YSYEKL. CDR3 size: 14 residues. Trimming left V 1 base short and J 0 bases short, with 6 bases between. In DNA, the CDR3 is TGCGCCAGCAGCCAAGTCCCAGCTAACTATGGCTACACCTTC. As protein: CASSQVPANYGYTF.

This clonotype was picked up many times. The rearrangement joins TRBV18 to TRBJ1-4, with TRBD1 matching over 8 bases. The germline V gene has CDR1 KGHSH and CDR2 LQKENI. The J segment lost 7 bases and the V segment lost 2 bases, leaving 3 bases of the junction unmatched. The CDR3 has 14 amino acids. The CDR3 region has the DNA TGTGCCAGCTCACCATCTGGACAGGGTGAAAAACTGTTTTTT. This translates into CASSPSGQGEKLFF.

This clonotype was counted at least ten times. The chain employs TRBV3-1 and TRBJ1-1; D perhaps matches TRBD1 (5 bases). This CDR3 is 17 amino acids long. Germline loops: CDR1 LGHDT, CDR2 YNNKEL (reference sequence). V lost 5 bases to trimming and J lost 5 bases, with 24 bases between them. CDR3 coding DNA: TGTGCCAGCAGCACCCGACGAGGCGGGGCGGCGGGGACTGAAGCTTTCTTT. It encodes CASSTRRGGAAGTEAFF.

This chain uses TRBV11-3 with TRBJ2-1; D is unclear. This CDR3 contains 14 residues. The germline V gene has CDR1 SGHNT and CDR2 YENEEA. Trimming left V 3 bases short and J 0 bases short, with 6 bases between. In nucleotides, the CDR3 is TGTGCCAGCAGCTTCGGTTACTCCTACAATGAGCAGTTCTTC. Its translation: CASSFGYSYNEQFF.

V gene TRBV15 combines with J gene TRBJ2-1; D remains unclear. Trimming took off 1 base at V and 3 bases at J, with 16 bases between the two ends. CDR3 size: 17 residues. From germline, CDR1 is LNHNV and CDR2 YYDKDF (reference sequence). The CDR3 bases are TGTGCCACCAGCAGAGGGGCGGAGTCTAACTTCTACAATGAGCAGTTCTTC. Its translation is CATSRGAESNFYNEQFF.

J is TRBJ2-1 and V is TRBV10-2; 14 nucleotides match TRBD2. Germline V gene data show CDR1 as WSHSY and CDR2 as SAAADI. The CDR3 sequence is 16 residues long. J gave up 10 bases and V 5 bases, and 10 bases lay outside the gene matches. CDR3 bases: TGCGCCAGCAGTTCGCCGACTAGCGGGGGGGCGTTGGAGCAGTTCTTC. It translates to CASSSPTSGGALEQFF.

In this sample, this clonotype turned up many times. CDR3 loop: CASIAYRADYGYTF. CDR3 DNA: TGTGCCAGCATCGCCTATAGGGCTGACTATGGCTACACCTTC. V usage is TRBV5-5 and J usage is TRBJ1-2; no firm D call. This CDR3 region has 14 residues. The ends were cut back, 6 bases at V and 3 bases at J, with 15 bases in the middle. CDR1 and CDR2 (germline): SGHKS, YYEKEE (reference sequence). Looking up the rest from reference TRBV5-5 and TRBJ1-2 gives the full variable domain: DAGVTQSPTHLIKTRGQQVTLRCSPISGHKSVSWYQQVLGQGPQFIFQYYEKEERGRGNFPDRFSARQFPNYSSELNVNALLLGDSALYLCASIAYRADYGYTFGSGTRLTVV.

This clonotype has at least ten counts. This sequence joins TRBV5-1 and TRBJ2-7; TRBD2 agrees at 13 bases. The CDR3 spans 15 residues. Germline loops: CDR1 SGHRS, CDR2 YFSETQ. Trimming took 5 bases from V and 5 from J; bases not matched to a gene: 7. In DNA, the CDR3 is TGCGCCAGCAGTTATACTAGCGGGAGGGCCGACGAGCAGTACTTC. Amino acids: CASSYTSGRADEQYF.

This clonotype was recorded at least ten times. V and J are TRBV5-6 and TRBJ2-7, with TRBD1 identical over 9 bases. Germline CDR1 SGHDT, CDR2 YYEEEE. V trimming: 4 bases; J trimming: 4 bases; junction bases outside the gene matches: 12. CDR3 length: 16 amino acids. In DNA form, the CDR3 reads TGTGCCAGCAGCCCCCAGGGACAGGGTTTAGGGTACGAGCAGTACTTC. Protein sequence: CASSPQGQGLGYEQYF.

This clonotype was observed at least ten times. V usage is TRBV3-1 and J usage is TRBJ2-5; no clear D gene. The CDR3 has 14 residues. V was clipped by 1 base and J by 5 bases, with 11 bases between them. CDR1 LGHDT and CDR2 YNNKEL come from the germline V gene (reference sequence). The CDR3 DNA follows: TGTGCCAGCAGCCAAGGAAGCTCCCCCGAGACCCAGTACTTC. Encoded protein: CASSQGSSPETQYF.

V is TRBV5-4 and J is TRBJ2-5; 8 bases are shared with TRBD1. Germline values: CDR1 SGHNT, CDR2 YYREEE (reference sequence). The V gene end was trimmed by 0 bases and the J gene end by 10 bases; junction bases not matched to a gene: 8. The CDR3 length is 14 residues. Here the CDR3 DNA reads TGTGCCAGCAGCTTGGCGAGGGGACAGGAAGGCCAGTACTTC. Translating it yields CASSLARGQEGQYF.

The chain couples TRBV20-1 to TRBJ2-7; D is ambiguous. Between the trimmed V and J ends, which lost 7 bases and 0 bases, there was a span of 13 bases. The CDR3 runs 13 residues. CDR1 and CDR2 (germline): DFQATT, SNEGSKA (reference sequence). The CDR3 DNA is TGCAGTGTTCATCGGCTCAACTCCTACGAGCAGTACTTC. Translating it yields CSVHRLNSYEQYF.

The sample holds many counts of this clonotype. This chain uses TRBV27 with TRBJ1-1; D is undetermined. The CDR3 loop spans 13 amino acids. Germline loops: CDR1 MNHEY, CDR2 SMNVEV (reference sequence). Trimming took 4 bases from V and 0 from J, leaving 6 bases between them. CDR3 sequence reads: CASSSNMNTEAFF. The CDR3 DNA sequence: TGTGCCAGCAGTTCCAACATGAACACTGAAGCTTTCTTT.

This clonotype was counted ten times or more. This chain joins TRBV6-1 and TRBJ2-3; no definite D call. V was trimmed by 5 bases and J by 0 bases, leaving 9 bases between them. CDR3 size: 14 residues. The germline CDR1 and CDR2 sequences are MNHNS and SASEGT. The CDR3, as DNA: TGTGCCAGCAGTTCGGCGTGGAGCACAGATACGCAGTATTTT. Translation gives CASSSAWSTDTQYF.

This clonotype was seen ten or more times. This chain links TRBV6-1 with TRBJ2-3, with D tentatively TRBD2 (6 bases). CDR1 is MNHNS, CDR2 SASEGT, per germline. There are 14 residues in the CDR3. Trimming took 8 bases from V and 5 from J, leaving 17 bases between them. Written as DNA, the CDR3 is TGTGCCAGCTGGGGCGGGGCGGCTGGAGATACGCAGTATTTT. Its translation: CASWGGAAGDTQYF.

This clonotype has ten or more counts. The chain has TRBV4-1 and TRBJ2-1, with D maybe TRBD2 (6 bases). Germline CDR1 and CDR2: MGHRA and YSYEKL. The V end lost 0 bases, the J end lost 9 bases, and 18 bases lay between the germline ends. The CDR3 covers 16 residues. CDR3 DNA: TGCGCCAGCAGCCAAGAAAAGTGGAGGGGCCGCAGTGAGCAGTTCTTC. Translated, it gives CASSQEKWRGRSEQFF.

This clonotype occurred many times. The rearrangement joins TRBV5-7 to TRBJ2-7, with no clear D. TRBV5-7 is classed as an ORF, of uncertain function. The CDR3 consists of 12 residues. The ends were cut back, 6 bases at V and 3 bases at J, with 10 bases in the middle. CDR3 coding DNA: TGTGCCAGCACGATCAACCGCTACGAGCAGTACTTC. The encoded protein is CASTINRYEQYF.

This clonotype was counted ten times or more. The V gene is TRBV20-1, the J gene TRBJ2-7, with D possibly being TRBD1 (6 bases). Trimming cost V 7 bases and J 7 bases, with 32 bases left between them. The CDR3 is 17 amino acids. Looked up from germline, CDR1 is DFQATT and CDR2 is SNEGSKA (reference sequence). The CDR3 loop is CSVSGAAITSVVGEQYF. DNA of the CDR3: TGCAGTGTTTCAGGGGCCGCAATCACCTCCGTCGTTGGAGAGCAGTACTTC.

This clonotype has just a few counts. The chain carries TRBV25-1 and TRBJ2-3; D remains unclear. The CDR3 consists of 17 residues. Trimming left V 1 base short and J 4 bases short, with 18 bases between. Germline assignment: CDR1 MGHDK and CDR2 SYGVNS. Here the CDR3 DNA reads TGTGCCAGCAGTGAATTGAGAAGTGGGGTTGGGGCAGATACGCAGTATTTT. Its protein is CASSELRSGVGADTQYF.

There are a few counts of this clonotype. The gene calls are TRBV14 and TRBJ2-5; D gene uncertain. Trimming cost V 3 bases and J 1 base, with 6 bases left between them. The length of the CDR3 is 13 residues. Germline V gene data show CDR1 as SGHDN and CDR2 as FVKESK. CDR3 sequence (DNA): TGTGCCAGCAGCCAGGGTTTCCAAGAGACCCAGTACTTC. Translating it yields CASSQGFQETQYF. Full variable domain (outside the CDR3, taken from reference TRBV14 and TRBJ2-5): EAGVTQFPSHSVIEKGQTVTLRCDPISGHDNLYWYRRVMGKEIKFLLHFVKESKQDESGMPNNRFLAERTGGTYSTLKVQPAELEDSGVYFCASSQGFQETQYFGPGTRLLVL.

This clonotype was counted many times. The V and J genes are TRBV30 and TRBJ2-3; D ambiguous. Between the trimmed V and J ends, which lost 5 bases and 2 bases, there was a span of 11 bases. This CDR3 contains 13 residues. CDR1 and CDR2 (germline): GTSNPN, SVGIG (reference sequence). CDR3 region: CAWGRSHTDTQYF. The DNA of the CDR3 is TGTGCCTGGGGACGGTCACACACAGATACGCAGTATTTT.

The chain links TRBV7-8 to TRBJ1-1; the match to TRBD1 covers 7 bases. Germline CDR1 and CDR2: SGHVS and FQNEAQ. The V and J ends lost 5 bases and 7 bases, in that order; junction bases with no gene match: 16. This CDR3 spans 16 amino acids. CDR3 residues: CASSHIRGRETVEAFF. The CDR3 DNA follows: TGTGCCAGCAGCCACATTAGGGGGCGAGAGACGGTTGAAGCTTTCTTT.

This clonotype showed up many times. The CDR3 region has the DNA TGTGCCTGGAGTGTAGGCAGAAGGGAATCACCCCTCCACTTT. It specifies CAWSVGRRESPLHF. The rearrangement links TRBV30 to TRBJ1-6; D unresolved. Germline V gives CDR1 GTSNPN, CDR2 SVGIG (reference sequence). The CDR3 sequence is 14 residues long. V was shortened by 0 bases and J by 10 bases, with 13 bases between the two germline ends.

This clonotype was seen many times. The chain has TRBV2 and TRBJ2-7, with D perhaps matching TRBD2 (5 bases). V was shortened by 7 bases and J by 3 bases, with 10 bases between the two germline ends. Per germline, CDR1 SNHLY and CDR2 FYNNEI. This CDR3 region has 12 residues. CDR3 protein: CASTSGNYEQYF. The CDR3 DNA follows: TGTGCCAGCACGTCGGGAAACTACGAGCAGTACTTC.

This clonotype was seen at least ten times. V usage is TRBV5-1 and J usage is TRBJ2-6; D may be TRBD2 (6 bases). Between the trimmed V and J ends, which lost 4 bases and 5 bases, there was a span of 16 bases. Germline CDR1 is SGHRS and CDR2 is YFSETQ. This CDR3 is 16 amino acids long. CDR3 loop: CASSPAPGAWANVLTF. The CDR3 nucleotides read TGCGCCAGCAGCCCCGCGCCGGGAGCCTGGGCCAACGTCCTGACTTTC.

The V and J genes are TRBV11-3 and TRBJ2-2, with TRBD2 matching over 7 bases. After removal of 2 bases from V and 2 bases from J, the junction contained 8 bases not matched to a gene. Germline V CDR1 and CDR2: SGHNT, YENEEA. The CDR3 covers 17 residues. In nucleotides, the CDR3 is TGTGCCAGCAGCTTAACTGGTGGAGCGGGAAACACCGGGGAGCTGTTTTTT. Residues: CASSLTGGAGNTGELFF.

V usage is TRBV5-4 and J usage is TRBJ2-7; D is unclear. The CDR3 extends over 13 amino acids. Trimming stripped 0 bases from V and 6 bases from J, with 10 bases between. Germline lookup yields CDR1 SGHNT and CDR2 YYREEE (reference sequence). Here the CDR3 DNA reads TGTGCCAGCAGCTTGGCGGATGGACCCGAGCAGTACTTC. It is translated as CASSLADGPEQYF.

The chain carries TRBV2 and TRBJ1-1; no reliable D call. V was trimmed by 3 bases and J by 5 bases, leaving 10 bases between them. The CDR3 loop spans 13 amino acids. Per germline, CDR1 SNHLY and CDR2 FYNNEI. The CDR3, as DNA: TGTGCCAGCAGTGAGGATGATGCGACTGAAGCTTTCTTT. This translates into CASSEDDATEAFF.